The subject of this entry is one T cell receptor beta chain. Cohorts were based on clinical histories the participants reported. The sample belongs to a study of blood T cell repertoires in COVID-19. Study information: There were acute and convalescent COVID-19 samples, and they came from the United States, Italy and Spain. T cells, B-cell-depleted T cells, or PBMCs supplied cDNA or gDNA.

Data came from immunoSEQ multiplex PCR; TCRdb stores just in-frame clones and leaves some out. The sample holds fewer than 400,000 clones, just over 85% seen once. The sequencing input was PBMCs or T cells enriched from blood (not recorded which). The receptor comes from a man aged 25 to 40 who had recovered from COVID-19.

DNA of the CDR3: TGTGCCAGTAGTTCGGGACTAGCGTGGAACGGGGAGCTGTTTTTT. It translates to CASSSGLAWNGELFF. The chain links TRBV19 to TRBJ2-2, with TRBD2 identical over 10 bases. The CDR3 is 15 amino acids. After removal of 5 bases from V and 7 bases from J, the junction contained 7 bases not matched to a gene. Germline lookup yields CDR1 LNHDA and CDR2 SQIVND (reference sequence).